The present T cell receptor (beta chain) was sequenced within a study of T-cell memory formation after mild COVID-19. General study findings and limits: Chiefly within CM and EM were the contracting CD4+ clones; CD8+ ones were within EMRA.

Constant-segment primers and 5'RACE yielded cDNA libraries for TCR alpha and TCR beta, each carrying sample barcodes and UMIs. Each CDR3 protein is one row after TCRdb ran MiXCR on the 5' RACE reads. The sample lists roughly 580,000 distinct CDR3 sequences, 15% to 20% occurring once. To note about this clonotype: Antigen: not known.

The source material was PBMCs or a T cell subset sorted from them (not recorded which). The clonotype was recovered from an adult woman who had mild COVID-19 (a few samples of this study predate the infection). Cell type and time point are not known.

DNA of the CDR3: TGTGCCAGTACCACCCGGACAGGACCTAATGAAAAACTGTTTTTT. As protein: CASTTRTGPNEKLFF. This chain joins TRBV19 and TRBJ1-4, with 7 nucleotides matching TRBD1. V was pared by 7 bases and J by 3 bases, with 8 bases of the junction left unmatched. CDR3 length equals 15 residues. CDR1 LNHDA and CDR2 SQIVND come from the germline V gene (reference sequence).